The 30 T cell receptor beta chains presented below share a single source sample, sequenced in a study of tumor-infiltrating lymphocytes in localized non-small cell lung cancer (dated by TCRdb to the early 2020s). The library was generated by the immunoSEQ multiplex PCR assay. Imported from immuneACCESS, the table was reduced by TCRdb to in-frame sequences with V and J called. These copies leave out some clones; in studies compared against another copy, an unresolved V gene accounts for under half, and the cause of the remainder is not known. Counted in this sample were 15,000 to 20,000 clones; 70% to 85% of them appeared once. Together, the top ten hold about 6.4% of the sample. The sequenced material came from lung tumor tissue. The receptors were sampled from a human donor with non-small cell lung cancer.

This chain joins TRBV4-2 and TRBJ1-1; D gene uncertain. The CDR3 is made up of 15 amino acids. CDR1 and CDR2 (germline): LGHNA, YNFKEQ. V dropped 0 bases and J dropped 8 bases, with 16 bases sitting between them. CDR3 in amino acids: CASSQEVATAPEAFF. The CDR3 bases are TGTGCCAGCAGCCAAGAAGTAGCTACGGCCCCCGAAGCTTTCTTT.

The CDR3 here is CASSHYSAPQETQYF. The CDR3 DNA reads TGCGCCAGCAGCCACTATTCTGCGCCCCAAGAGACCCAGTACTTC. The chain recombines TRBV4-3 with TRBJ2-5; D call uncertain. CDR1 is LGHNA and CDR2 is YSLEER in the germline V gene. V lost 3 bases, J lost 1 base, and 12 bases lay in between. The CDR3 has 15 amino acids.

The CDR3 coding sequence is TGTGCCAGCAGCTTAGACGGGATTCTAGATACGCAGTATTTT. Encoded protein: CASSLDGILDTQYF. V gene TRBV7-6 combines with J gene TRBJ2-3, with a possible D match to TRBD2 (5 bases). Looked up from germline, CDR1 is SGHVS and CDR2 is FNYEAQ. This CDR3 spans 14 amino acids. With 1 base removed from V and 5 bases from J, the gap between germline ends came to 10 bases.

J is TRBJ1-1 and V is TRBV14, with TRBD1 matching over 8 bases. The CDR3 consists of 14 residues. Per the germline V gene, CDR1 is SGHDN and CDR2 is FVKESK. V lost 4 bases, J lost 11 bases, and 12 bases stayed unmatched. The CDR3 loop reads CASSLNIRTGGAFF. DNA of the CDR3: TGTGCCAGCAGCCTGAACATACGAACAGGGGGGGCTTTCTTT.

In nucleotides, the CDR3 is TGTGCCAGCAGCGTAGTGTCAGGGTATACCGGGGAGCTGTTTTTT. Protein product: CASSVVSGYTGELFF. This chain connects TRBV9 to TRBJ2-2; perhaps TRBD1 as D (5 bases). The germline V gene has CDR1 SGDLS and CDR2 YYNGEE. The V gene lost 0 bases and the J gene lost 5 bases, with 11 bases spanning the gap. The CDR3 is 15 residues long.

This chain joins TRBV19 and TRBJ1-1; D not resolved. V lost 9 bases to trimming and J lost 7 bases, with 18 bases between them. There are 13 residues in the CDR3. Germline V gives CDR1 LNHDA, CDR2 SQIVND (reference sequence). The CDR3 DNA follows: TGTGCCAGCCTTGGCGGCGGAGTCAGTGAAGCTTTCTTT. This encodes CASLGGGVSEAFF. Based on the CDR3 plus reference TRBV19 and TRBJ1-1, the full variable domain is DGGITQSPKYLFRKEGQNVTLSCEQNLNHDAMYWYRQDPGQGLRLIYYSQIVNDFQKGDIAEGYSVSREKKESFPLTVTSAQKNPTAFYLCASLGGGVSEAFFGQGTRLTVV.

The gene calls are TRBV28 and TRBJ2-7, with 7 bases aligning to TRBD2. The germline CDR1 and CDR2 sequences are MDHEN and SYDVKM. V lost 11 bases to trimming and J lost 2 bases; unmatched junction nucleotides: 6. This CDR3 has 12 amino acids. The CDR3 loop reads CAVQRETYEQYF. DNA for the CDR3: TGTGCCGTCCAGCGGGAAACCTACGAGCAGTACTTC.

J is TRBJ1-2 and V is TRBV7-9, with 9 bases aligning to TRBD1. The CDR3 runs 14 residues. After removal of 6 bases from V and 8 bases from J, the junction contained 10 bases not matched to a gene. Germline CDR1 and CDR2: SEHNR and FQNEAQ (reference sequence). As DNA, the CDR3 is TGTGCCAGCAGTCCACCGGGACAGGGACGGGGCTACACCTTC. It specifies CASSPPGQGRGYTF.

The chain recombines TRBV9 with TRBJ2-2; D gene uncertain. V shed 1 base and J shed 5 bases, with 3 bases lying between them. Germline CDR1 reads SGDLS; CDR2 reads YYNGEE. CDR3 size: 12 residues. Here the CDR3 DNA reads TGTGCCAGCAGCGTAAATACCGGGGAGCTGTTTTTT. It specifies CASSVNTGELFF.

The chain has TRBV2 and TRBJ1-2; 12 bases agree with TRBD1. In germline, CDR1 is SNHLY, CDR2 FYNNEI. The length of the CDR3 is 16 residues. The V and J ends lost 5 bases and 8 bases, in that order; junction bases with no gene match: 12. Here the CDR3 DNA reads TGTGCCAGCAGTTCCGGGACAGGGGGCGCAAAGAAAGGCTACACCTTC. This gives the protein CASSSGTGGAKKGYTF. The variable domain in full, completed from reference TRBV2 and TRBJ1-2, reads EPEVTQTPSHQVTQMGQEVILRCVPISNHLYFYWYRQILGQKVEFLVSFYNNEISEKSEIFDDQFSVERPDGSNFTLKIRSTKLEDSAMYFCASSSGTGGAKKGYTFGSGTRLTVV.

The CDR3 DNA reads as TGTGCCAGCAGCCAAGAAAGGGGGCCTCTAAACTATGGCTACACCTTC. It specifies CASSQERGPLNYGYTF. The chain joins TRBV4-2 to TRBJ1-2, with 7 positions matching TRBD1. Looked up from germline, CDR1 is LGHNA and CDR2 is YNFKEQ. Unmatched junction bases numbered 6, after V lost 0 bases and J lost 2 bases. This CDR3 comprises 16 residues.

This clone was seen just once. This sample includes further DNA sequences coding for the same CDR3. The chain carries TRBV29-1 and TRBJ1-2, with 10 bases identical to TRBD1. Per the germline V gene, CDR1 is SQVTM and CDR2 is ANQGSEA. Trimming took 4 bases from V and 3 from J; bases not matched to a gene: 2. The CDR3 totals 13 residues. CDR3 DNA sequence: TGCAGCGTTGGGGACAGGGGTTACTATGGCTACACCTTC. This codes for CSVGDRGYYGYTF.

The chain joins TRBV25-1 to TRBJ2-7; no reliable D call. The CDR3 sequence is 13 residues long. The V and J ends lost 8 bases and 0 bases respectively, with 11 bases between them. Germline V gene data show CDR1 as MGHDK and CDR2 as SYGVNS. DNA of the CDR3: TGTGCCAGCCTGGACGAGAGCTCCTACGAGCAGTACGTC. It yields the protein CASLDESSYEQYV.

This clone was picked up a small number of times. The chain has TRBV18 and TRBJ2-2, with a possible D match to TRBD2 (5 bases). Trimming cost V 3 bases and J 6 bases, with 14 bases left between them. The CDR3 loop spans 15 amino acids. Germline CDR1 and CDR2: KGHSH and LQKENI. As DNA, the CDR3 is TGTGCCAGCTCACCTCTACTCCTCGGGGCCGGGGAGCTGTTTTTT. Encoded protein: CASSPLLLGAGELFF.

The chain recombines TRBV18 with TRBJ2-7; 9 bases align to TRBD2. The CDR3 covers 17 residues. After removal of 3 bases from V and 1 base from J, the junction contained 10 bases not matched to a gene. Germline values: CDR1 KGHSH, CDR2 LQKENI. The CDR3 DNA sequence: TGTGCCAGCTCACCCCCAACGTCTCTAGCGGGATCCTACGAGCAGTACTTC. Protein sequence: CASSPPTSLAGSYEQYF.

The rearrangement uses TRBV5-1 and TRBJ2-3; 10 bases are shared with TRBD2. V shed 0 bases, J shed 2 bases, and the junction held 6 bases outside the gene matches. The CDR3 loop spans 17 amino acids. CDR1 is SGHRS, CDR2 YFSETQ, per germline. CDR3 nucleotide sequence: TGCGCCAGCAGCTTGGCCGGGACTAGCGAGTACACAGATACGCAGTATTTT. As protein: CASSLAGTSEYTDTQYF.

The V gene is TRBV15, the J gene TRBJ2-3, with D maybe TRBD1 (5 bases). Per the germline V gene, CDR1 is LNHNV and CDR2 is YYDKDF (reference sequence). The CDR3 totals 16 residues. V lost 1 base and J lost 1, with 12 bases in between. CDR3 coding DNA: TGTGCCACCAGCAGAGGTTTGGGGCAAGGCACAGATACGCAGTATTTT. This encodes CATSRGLGQGTDTQYF.

V usage is TRBV2 and J usage is TRBJ1-3; 8 bases match TRBD1. The CDR3 consists of 15 residues. CDR1 is SNHLY and CDR2 is FYNNEI in the germline V gene. The junction had 8 bases not matched to a gene; V was cut back by 5 bases and J by 5 bases. The DNA for the CDR3 is TGTGCCAGCAGTAGCTCGCGACAGGGGAGAAACACCATATATTTT. It codes for CASSSSRQGRNTIYF.

The rearrangement joins TRBV10-2 to TRBJ1-5, with 8 bases identical to TRBD1. V lost 7 bases, J lost 4 bases, and 3 bases stayed unmatched. The germline gives CDR1 WSHSY, CDR2 SAAADI. This CDR3 is 13 amino acids long. For the CDR3, the DNA is TGCGCCAGCAACAGGGGGGAGAATCAGCCCCAGCATTTT. This translates into CASNRGENQPQHF.

V usage is TRBV27 and J usage is TRBJ2-3, with D uncertain. The germline V and J ends were trimmed by 3 bases and 0 bases, with 4 bases remaining between them. Germline CDR1 MNHEY, CDR2 SMNVEV (reference sequence). The CDR3 loop spans 13 amino acids. CDR3 coding DNA: TGTGCCAGCAGTTTCTACAGCACAGATACGCAGTATTTT. Translated: CASSFYSTDTQYF.

V usage is TRBV6-1 and J usage is TRBJ1-2; 10 bases are shared with TRBD1. Trimming cost V 5 bases and J 8 bases; bases outside gene matches: 2. CDR3 length equals 12 residues. CDR1 MNHNS and CDR2 SASEGT come from the germline V gene. The CDR3, as DNA: TGTGCCAGCAGTTGGACAGGGGGAGGCTACACCTTC. Residues: CASSWTGGGYTF.

This chain joins TRBV4-3 and TRBJ1-1; TRBD1 matches 8 bases. After removal of 4 bases from V and 7 bases from J, the junction contained 8 bases not matched to a gene. The CDR3 spans 14 residues. Germline CDR1 and CDR2: LGHNA and YSLEER. CDR3 residues: CASSRGRGQNEAFF. The CDR3, as DNA: TGCGCCAGCAGCCGAGGCAGGGGGCAGAATGAAGCTTTCTTT.

The gene calls are TRBV21-1 and TRBJ2-4; the table assigns TRBD2, which was not confirmed against the DNA. TRBV21-1 is listed as a pseudogene. This CDR3 is 17 amino acids long. The CDR3 is CASSLCGGDLAKNIQYF. The CDR3 coding sequence is TGTGCCAGCAGCCTTTGCGGGGGAGACCTAGCCAAAAACATTCAGTACTTC.

This sequence joins TRBV6-1 and TRBJ2-7; 8 bases align to TRBD2. CDR3 size: 17 residues. V trimming: 2 bases; J trimming: 2 bases; junction bases outside the gene matches: 11. Per germline, CDR1 MNHNS and CDR2 SASEGT. In nucleotides, the CDR3 is TGTGCCAGCAGTGAAACAGCAGTGGGCGGGAGGACCTACGAGCAGTACTTC. This sequence encodes CASSETAVGGRTYEQYF.

J is TRBJ1-1 and V is TRBV19; D unclear. CDR3 length: 11 residues. Germline V gene data show CDR1 as LNHDA and CDR2 as SQIVND (reference sequence). Trimming removed 5 bases at V and 1 base at J, with 2 bases between. The CDR3 DNA reads as TGTGCCAGTAGTTGGAACACTGAAGCTTTCTTT. Its protein is CASSWNTEAFF.

The chain joins TRBV6-6 to TRBJ2-7, with TRBD2 identical over 8 bases. This CDR3 has 14 residues. V shed 7 bases and J 6 bases; nucleotides not matched to a gene: 11. The germline CDR1 and CDR2 sequences are MNHNY and SVGAGI (reference sequence). This CDR3 reads CASMPAGASAEQYF. CDR3 nucleotides: TGTGCCAGCATGCCAGCGGGAGCCTCTGCCGAGCAGTACTTC.

The chain couples TRBV7-9 to TRBJ1-2, with D possibly being TRBD1 (6 bases). In germline, CDR1 is SEHNR, CDR2 FQNEAQ (reference sequence). V lost 5 bases and J lost 3, with 13 bases in between. The CDR3 totals 14 residues. CDR3 in amino acids: CASSPDRIYYGYTF. CDR3 in DNA: TGTGCCAGCAGCCCCGACAGGATCTACTATGGCTACACCTTC.

J is TRBJ2-7 and V is TRBV5-1; D gene uncertain. CDR3 length: 15 amino acids. Per germline, CDR1 SGHRS and CDR2 YFSETQ. The V gene lost 1 base and the J gene lost 2 bases, with 13 bases spanning the gap. This CDR3 is CASSLSLGITYEQYF. CDR3 nucleotides: TGCGCCAGCAGCTTGTCGCTAGGTATCACCTACGAGCAGTACTTC.

The chain has TRBV7-2 and TRBJ2-7; no definite D call. CDR1 is SGHTA and CDR2 is FQGNSA in the germline V gene. CDR3 length: 14 residues. Trimming cost V 3 bases and J 0 bases, with 9 bases left between them. The CDR3 spells CASSLWSSSYEQYF. DNA of the CDR3: TGTGCCAGCAGCTTGTGGTCGAGCTCCTACGAGCAGTACTTC.

The chain carries TRBV13 and TRBJ2-7; D might be TRBD2 (6 bases). This CDR3 has 15 residues. The V gene lost 2 bases and the J gene lost 5 bases, with 16 bases spanning the gap. CDR1 and CDR2 from the germline V gene are PRHDT and FYEKMQ (reference sequence). The CDR3 protein is CASSLSPGSNNEQYF. The DNA of the CDR3 is TGTGCCAGCAGCTTATCCCCCGGGAGTAACAACGAGCAGTACTTC.